These T cell receptor beta chains were read from a single sample in a study of T cell clones after liver transplantation. Here immunoSEQ multiplex PCR was the method, and the copy in TCRdb shows in-frame clones only, minus some. The sample carries about 58,000 clones, about 70% recorded once. This material consisted of CD4+ T cells from blood, taken at the approximately 15-month timepoint. These receptors originate from a human patient who received a liver transplant. Some T cells may trace back to the graft donor. The CDR3 runs from the conserved cysteine through the conserved F or W. D genes are given only for firm matches. The listing skips clone size in some rows; elsewhere it reads once, few, many or a size class.

j_call | clone_size | d_call | v_call | cdr3_nt | cdr3_aa
TRBJ2-7 | - | - | TRBV7-2 | TGTGCCAGCAGCTTAACGGGCGACGAGCAGTACTTC | CASSLTGDEQYF
TRBJ1-6 | medium-sized | - | TRBV21-1 | TGTGCCAGCAGCAATCTGAGGAGGGATTGGGCTTCACCCCTCCACTTT | CASSNLRRDWASPLHF
TRBJ1-2 | - | - | TRBV29-1 | TGCAGCGTTGAAGTCGGAAAAAATGGCTACACCTTC | CSVEVGKNGYTF
TRBJ1-2 | many | - | TRBV9 | TGTGCCAGCAGCTCCCAGGGGTTTGGCTACACCTTC | CASSSQGFGYTF
TRBJ2-1 | - | TRBD2 | TRBV11-2 | TGTGCCAGCAGCTTAAAGGGTGCACTAGCGGGAATCAATGAGCAGTTCTTC | CASSLKGALAGINEQFF
TRBJ1-5 | - | - | TRBV4-1 | TGCGCCAGCAGCCAAGACAGCTTCCCTAGCAATCAGCCCCAGCATTTT | CASSQDSFPSNQPQHF
TRBJ1-4 | many | - | TRBV7-9 | TGTGCCAGCAGCTTCGTTGCAACTAATGAAAAACTGTTTTTT | CASSFVATNEKLFF
TRBJ1-1 | - | - | TRBV6-5 | TGTGCCAGCAGTTACGAGTCGGGAGGGGCTACTGAAGCTTTCTTT | CASSYESGGATEAFF
TRBJ1-1 | - | - | TRBV7-9 | TGTGCCAGCAGCCTCCCTGGGCGGGCAGCTTTCTTT | CASSLPGRAAFF
TRBJ1-1 | - | - | TRBV5-1 | TGCGCCAGCAGCCCGACTAGGGGGGGTACTGAAGCTTTCTTT | CASSPTRGGTEAFF
TRBJ2-5 | once | TRBD2 | TRBV6-1 | TGTGCCAGCGCGGCGGGGGGAATCCAAGAGACCCAGTACTTC | CASAAGGIQETQYF
TRBJ2-5 | - | TRBD1 | TRBV5-1 | TGCGCCAGCAGCTTGGATTCGGGACAGCAAGAGACCCAGTACTTC | CASSLDSGQQETQYF
TRBJ2-3 | once | - | TRBV7-2 | TGTGCCAGCAGCTTAGCGCCGGGTAGCACAGATACGCAGTATTTT | CASSLAPGSTDTQYF
TRBJ2-2 | - | TRBD2 | TRBV11-2 | TGTGCCAGCAGCTTCGGGACTAGGAACACCGGGGAGCTGTTTTTT | CASSFGTRNTGELFF
TRBJ1-2 | - | TRBD1 | TRBV4-1 | TGCGCCAGCAGCGAACAGGGGGACTATGGCTACACCTTC | CASSEQGDYGYTF
TRBJ2-2 | few | - | TRBV10-1 | TGCGCCAGCAGCCCGGACGGCACCGGGGAGCTGTTTTTT | CASSPDGTGELFF
TRBJ1-1 | few | - | TRBV5-4 | TGTGCCAGCAGCTTAGAGGCCGAGAACACTGAAGCTTTCTTT | CASSLEAENTEAFF
TRBJ2-5 | - | TRBD1 | TRBV4-1 | TGCGCCAGCAGCCAGTCGTCGGGACAGCGAGAGACCCAGTACTTC | CASSQSSGQRETQYF
TRBJ1-3 | - | TRBD1 | TRBV28 | TGTGCCAGCACAGGACAGGGGAGAAACACCATATATTTT | CASTGQGRNTIYF
TRBJ2-2 | once | TRBD1 | TRBV11-2 | TGTGCCAGCAGCCAAGACAGGGTAGGCGGGGAGCTGTTTTTT | CASSQDRVGGELFF
TRBJ2-1 | - | TRBD2 | TRBV5-1 | TGCGCCAGCAGCTTGGATTACACGGGACTAGAAGAGTTCTTC | CASSLDYTGLEEFF
TRBJ1-5 | few | - | TRBV9 | TGTGCCAGCAGCGTAGGGCCGGGTCAGCCCCAGCATTTT | CASSVGPGQPQHF